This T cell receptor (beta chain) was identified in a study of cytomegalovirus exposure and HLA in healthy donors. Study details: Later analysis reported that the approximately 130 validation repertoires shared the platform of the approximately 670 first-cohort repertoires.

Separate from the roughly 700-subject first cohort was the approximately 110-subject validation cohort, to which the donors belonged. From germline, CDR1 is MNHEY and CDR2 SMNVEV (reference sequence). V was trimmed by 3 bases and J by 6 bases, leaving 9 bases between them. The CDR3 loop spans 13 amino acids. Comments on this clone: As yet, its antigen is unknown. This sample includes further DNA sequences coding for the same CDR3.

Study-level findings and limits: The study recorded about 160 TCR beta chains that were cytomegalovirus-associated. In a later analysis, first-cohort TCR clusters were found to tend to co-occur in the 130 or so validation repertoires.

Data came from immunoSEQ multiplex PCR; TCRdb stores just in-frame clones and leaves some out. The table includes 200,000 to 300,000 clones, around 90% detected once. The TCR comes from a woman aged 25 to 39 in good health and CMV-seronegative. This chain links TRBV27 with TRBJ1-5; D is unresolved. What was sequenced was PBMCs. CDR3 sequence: CASSLSVGQPQHF. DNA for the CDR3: TGTGCCAGCAGTTTGTCGGTAGGTCAGCCCCAGCATTTT.